Shown below are 11 T cell receptor beta chains from a single sample sequenced in a study of cytomegalovirus exposure and HLA in healthy donors (dated 2017 in TCRdb). Library preparation was by the immunoSEQ multiplex PCR assay. TCRdb re-hosts the immuneACCESS table, in-frame sequences only. Its copies lack some clones; in the studies checked, an unresolved V gene accounts for under half of them, and the cause for the rest is not known. Here the sample has 100,000 to 150,000 clones; roughly nine tenths occur a single time. The ten largest clones take up approximately 3.3% of the sample. The sequenced material came from PBMCs. The receptors were gathered from a man aged 30 to 45 in good health and CMV-seronegative.

V and J are TRBV19 and TRBJ2-7; possible D gene TRBD2, 5 bases. The CDR3 contains 13 residues. The germline V gene has CDR1 LNHDA and CDR2 SQIVND (reference sequence). V was shortened by 3 bases and J by 6 bases, with 12 bases between the two germline ends. CDR3 residues: CASSIPTGVEQYF. CDR3 coding DNA: TGTGCCAGTAGTATCCCTACCGGGGTCGAGCAGTACTTC.

This clone appeared once. The chain links TRBV15 to TRBJ1-2, with TRBD1 matching 10 bases. This CDR3 contains 17 residues. V trimming: 1 base; J trimming: 2 bases; junction bases outside the gene matches: 7. CDR1 and CDR2 from the germline V gene are LNHNV and YYDKDF (reference sequence). CDR3 nucleotide sequence: TGTGCCACCAGCAGAGCGTATCGACAGGGGGCAAACTATGGCTACACCTTC. Protein product: CATSRAYRQGANYGYTF.

A word on this clone: The sample holds other DNA sequences that translate to the same CDR3. The V call is TRBV5-1, the J call TRBJ2-5; 8 bases fit TRBD1. From germline, CDR1 is SGHRS and CDR2 YFSETQ. The ends lost 4 bases at V and 5 bases at J; junction bases unmatched: 7. The CDR3 sequence is 14 residues long. The CDR3 loop is CASSPGQGRETQYF. The CDR3 nucleotides are TGCGCCAGCAGCCCAGGACAGGGAAGGGAGACCCAGTACTTC.

This rearrangement joins TRBV7-9 to TRBJ2-7; D gene uncertain. The V gene's germline CDR1 is SEHNR and CDR2 FQNEAQ (reference sequence). Trimming removed 3 bases from V and 7 bases from J, with 10 bases in between. The CDR3 is made up of 12 amino acids. The CDR3 nucleotides read TGTGCCAGCAGCTTGGAAGCGCGGGAGCAGTACTTC. It encodes CASSLEAREQYF.

V usage is TRBV2 and J usage is TRBJ2-2, with a tentative D call TRBD2 (5 bases). The germline gives CDR1 SNHLY, CDR2 FYNNEI. The CDR3 extends over 18 amino acids. Trimming pared 0 bases from V and 4 bases from J, leaving 18 bases between. DNA of the CDR3: TGTGCCAGCAGTGAAGCCCCAGACGGGGTGGGGAGCACCGGGGAGCTGTTTTTT. It codes for CASSEAPDGVGSTGELFF.

The CDR3 DNA is TGTGCCAGCAGCCCGATTAGCGGGGGTTACCACAATGAGCAGTTCTTC. Protein product: CASSPISGGYHNEQFF. This chain connects TRBV7-2 to TRBJ2-1; 9 bases align to TRBD2. Germline V lookup: CDR1 SGHTA, CDR2 FQGNSA. V lost 5 bases to trimming and J lost 5 bases; unmatched junction nucleotides: 10. The CDR3 has 16 residues.

The rearrangement uses TRBV21-1 and TRBJ1-2; the table's D gene call, TRBD1, was not cross checked with the DNA. TRBV21-1 is labeled a pseudogene. The length of the CDR3 is 16 residues. The CDR3 sequence: CASSRPPGQGNYGYTF. The CDR3 DNA sequence: TGTGCCAGCAGCAGACCCCCGGGACAGGGTAACTATGGCTACACCTTC.

This chain joins TRBV7-2 and TRBJ1-5, with TRBD1 matching 7 bases. The germline CDR1 and CDR2 sequences are SGHTA and FQGNSA. The CDR3 consists of 15 residues. With 6 bases clipped from V and 7 bases from J, the junction kept 12 bases outside the gene matches. The CDR3 sequence: CASSNGRGPRQPQHF. CDR3 DNA: TGTGCCAGCAGTAATGGAAGGGGGCCCCGACAGCCCCAGCATTTT.

The chain carries TRBV5-1 and TRBJ2-3, with 7 positions matching TRBD1. The germline gives CDR1 SGHRS, CDR2 YFSETQ. The CDR3 covers 12 residues. The trim removed 5 bases at V and 6 bases at J, leaving 3 bases unmatched. CDR3 region: CASSQQGDTQYF. The DNA for the CDR3 is TGCGCCAGCAGTCAACAGGGGGATACGCAGTATTTT.

To note about this clone: As the CDR3 is not closed by the conserved phenylalanine or tryptophan, this likely results from a read error. The limits of the CDR3 on the DNA are not certain, so only TCRdb's listed CDR3 is given. V is TRBV6-6 and J is TRBJ1-1; the table's D call of TRBD1 was not tested on the DNA. Germline CDR1 is MNHNY and CDR2 is SVGAGI (reference sequence). Including both end residues, the CDR3 is 13 amino acids long. CDR3 in amino acids: CASTTAGDRVVPV.

The chain employs TRBV7-9 and TRBJ1-2, with TRBD1 as a possible D gene (6 bases). There are 14 residues in the CDR3. Germline CDR1 and CDR2: SEHNR and FQNEAQ (reference sequence). Trimming shortened V by 5 bases and J by 0 bases, and 10 bases separated the two germline ends. CDR3 bases: TGTGCCAGCAGCAAGGACAGCACTAACTATGGCTACACCTTC. Translated: CASSKDSTNYGYTF.